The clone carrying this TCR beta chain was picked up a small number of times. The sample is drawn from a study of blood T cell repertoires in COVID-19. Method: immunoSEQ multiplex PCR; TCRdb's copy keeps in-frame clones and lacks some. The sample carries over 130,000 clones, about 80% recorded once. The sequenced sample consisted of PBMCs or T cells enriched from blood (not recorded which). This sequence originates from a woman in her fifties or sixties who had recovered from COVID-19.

CDR3: CASSQEGTSGRTNLDYEQYF. The CDR3 region has the DNA TGCGCCAGCAGCCAAGAGGGGACTAGCGGGAGGACTAATTTAGACTACGAGCAGTACTTC. The rearrangement links TRBV4-1 to TRBJ2-7; 15 nucleotides align to TRBD2. In germline, CDR1 is MGHRA, CDR2 YSYEKL. There are 20 residues in the CDR3. Trimming cost V 0 bases and J 3 bases; bases outside gene matches: 12.